The 4 T cell receptor beta chains below were found in one sample sequenced in a study of T cells after posttransplantation cyclophosphamide. Profiled with immunoSEQ multiplex PCR; TCRdb holds only in-frame clones, not every one. The sample carries tens of thousands of clones, just under 95% recorded once. Sequences were obtained from PBMCs. The receptor set was obtained from a woman aged 30 to 39 in good health and a related stem cell transplant donor.

This clone was counted only a few times. The rearrangement joins TRBV11-2 to TRBJ1-1; D might be TRBD1 (5 bases). The CDR3 runs 16 residues. Germline V gene sequence: CDR1 SGHAT, CDR2 FQNNGV. The ends were cut back, 1 base at V and 7 bases at J, with 19 bases in the middle. The CDR3 sequence: CASSLVRAGTSREAFF. The CDR3 DNA is TGTGCCAGCAGCTTAGTTCGAGCAGGGACGTCCCGTGAAGCTTTCTTT. Using reference TRBV11-2 and TRBJ1-1 for the parts outside the CDR3, the full variable domain is EAGVAQSPRYKIIEKRQSVAFWCNPISGHATLYWYQQILGQGPKLLIQFQNNGVVDDSQLPKDRFSAERLKGVDSTLKIQPAKLEDSAVYLCASSLVRAGTSREAFFGQGTRLTVV.

The chain links TRBV6-1 to TRBJ2-6; D is undetermined. This CDR3 is built from 16 residues. Germline V gene data show CDR1 as MNHNS and CDR2 as SASEGT. Trimming shortened V by 0 bases and J by 4 bases, and 10 bases separated the two germline ends. Here the CDR3 reads CASSEAGGAGANVLTF. CDR3 nucleotide sequence: TGTGCCAGCAGTGAAGCGGGCGGAGCCGGGGCCAACGTCCTGACTTTC.

This clone has a single count. This chain uses TRBV10-2 with TRBJ2-7, with 7 bases that match TRBD1. Germline CDR1 reads WSHSY; CDR2 reads SAAADI. The CDR3 is 18 amino acids. V gave up 4 bases and J gave up 3 bases; unmatched junction bases: 18. The CDR3 is CASSGDRFLPSPNYEQYF. The CDR3 nucleotides are TGCGCCAGCAGTGGGGACAGATTCCTCCCTAGTCCGAACTACGAGCAGTACTTC.

This clone was counted once. J is TRBJ2-3 and V is TRBV11-2, with 10 bases matching TRBD2. CDR1 SGHAT and CDR2 FQNNGV come from the germline V gene. Trimming cost V 1 base and J 3 bases; bases outside gene matches: 1. The CDR3 has 15 residues. CDR3 DNA: TGTGCCAGCAGCTTAGTAGCGGGGGGAACAGATACGCAGTATTTT. Its protein is CASSLVAGGTDTQYF.